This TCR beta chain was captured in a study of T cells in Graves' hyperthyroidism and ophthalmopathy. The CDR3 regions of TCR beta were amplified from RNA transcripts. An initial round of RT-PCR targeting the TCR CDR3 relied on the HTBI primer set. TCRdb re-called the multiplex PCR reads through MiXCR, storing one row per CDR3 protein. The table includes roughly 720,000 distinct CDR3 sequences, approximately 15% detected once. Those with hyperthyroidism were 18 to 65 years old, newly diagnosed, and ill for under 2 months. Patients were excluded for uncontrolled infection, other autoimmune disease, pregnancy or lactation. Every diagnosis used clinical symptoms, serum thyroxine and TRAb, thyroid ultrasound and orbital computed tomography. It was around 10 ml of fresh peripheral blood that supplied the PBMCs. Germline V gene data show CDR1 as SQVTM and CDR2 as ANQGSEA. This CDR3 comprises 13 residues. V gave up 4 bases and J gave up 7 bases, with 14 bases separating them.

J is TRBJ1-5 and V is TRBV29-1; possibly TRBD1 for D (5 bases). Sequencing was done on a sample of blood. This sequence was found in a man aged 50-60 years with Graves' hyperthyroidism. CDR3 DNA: TGCAGCGTTGGGACAACTTTCAACCAGCCCCAGCATTTT. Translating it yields CSVGTTFNQPQHF.